The clone carrying this T cell receptor beta chain is labeled as medium-sized. The target antigen is unknown. Noted treatment: roughly ten-day PBMC culture with coronavirus spike peptide pools or control peptides (ViraFEST assay). The PCR-positive dates, March through December 2020, came before the US Alpha, Beta and Delta variants. Between the trimmed V and J ends, which lost 1 base and 3 bases, there was a span of 4 bases. Germline lookup yields CDR1 SGHTA and CDR2 FQGNSA. This CDR3 spans 13 amino acids. The data belong to a study of vaccination and CD4 T cells after COVID-19. Study at large: A CEFX pool, an HIV-1 Nef pool, or else no peptide went into the control cultures.

Oncomine TCR Beta short-read sequencing was applied to DNA from cultured CD4+ T cells. CD4+ T cells were cultured, and genomic DNA was extracted from them. Via MiXCR, TCRdb re-called the PCR reads, giving one row per CDR3 protein. The data show approximately 11,000 distinct CDR3 sequences, 31% seen once. This chain joins TRBV7-2 and TRBJ1-5; D gene ambiguous. The source material was CD4+ T cells from blood, cultured in vitro. The receptor's source is a human donor who had recovered from COVID-19. CDR3 region: CASSLGYNQPQHF. Here the CDR3 DNA reads TGTGCCAGCAGCTTAGGTTACAATCAGCCCCAGCATTTT.